These T cell receptor beta chains were read from a single sample in a study of chemoradiotherapy in HPV16-positive cancers. The method was immunoSEQ multiplex PCR; TCRdb's version includes in-frame clones alone and lacks a portion of them. Counted here are approximately 7,000 clones, 74% occurring once; the ten biggest clones make up 16%. Sequencing was performed on tumor tissue, taken from a patient who underwent chemoradiotherapy. The receptors shown here come from a human donor with HPV-associated anogenital cancer. Each CDR3 is given with its conserved first and last residue. A D gene is named only where the DNA matches it firmly. Clone size is stated in some rows and not others, as once, few, many or a class when expanded.

v_call: TRBV5-6
d_call: TRBD2
cdr3_length: 12
j_call: TRBJ2-7
clone_size: NA
cdr3_nt: TGTGCCAGCAGCTCGGGAGGAAACGAGCAGTACTTC
cdr3_aa: CASSSGGNEQYF

v_call: TRBV5-4
d_call: TRBD2
cdr3_length: 15
j_call: TRBJ2-7
clone_size: NA
cdr3_nt: TGTGCCAGCAGCCCTACTAGCGGGGATGACTACGAGCAGTACTTC
cdr3_aa: CASSPTSGDDYEQYF

v_call: TRBV5-1
d_call: TRBD2
cdr3_length: 16
j_call: TRBJ2-7
clone_size: NA
cdr3_nt: TGCGCCAGCAGCCAACACCGACTAGCGGGGGGGATCGAGCAGTACTTC
cdr3_aa: CASSQHRLAGGIEQYF

v_call: TRBV13
d_call: TRBD2
cdr3_length: 16
j_call: TRBJ2-7
clone_size: NA
cdr3_nt: TGTGCCAGCAGCGCCGGAGCTCTAGCGGGGGGCGGCGAGCAGTACTTC
cdr3_aa: CASSAGALAGGGEQYF

v_call: TRBV6-6
d_call: TRBD1
cdr3_length: 15
j_call: TRBJ1-5
clone_size: NA
cdr3_nt: TGTGCCAGCAGTTGGGACAGGGCGAGCAATCAGCCCCAGCATTTT
cdr3_aa: CASSWDRASNQPQHF

v_call: TRBV29-1
d_call: TRBD1
cdr3_length: 12
j_call: TRBJ1-2
clone_size: NA
cdr3_nt: TGCAGCGCACGGGACAGTACAAATGGCTACACCTTC
cdr3_aa: CSARDSTNGYTF

v_call: TRBV4-2
d_call: NA
cdr3_length: 17
j_call: TRBJ2-2
clone_size: NA
cdr3_nt: TGTGCCAGCAGCCAAGGAGGGGGGGACTTAAACACCGGGGAGCTGTTTTTT
cdr3_aa: CASSQGGGDLNTGELFF

v_call: TRBV9
d_call: TRBD2
cdr3_length: 20
j_call: TRBJ2-2
clone_size: NA
cdr3_nt: TGTGCCAGCAGCGCCCCGCTTGGGACTAGCGGAAACGCGAACACCGGGGAGCTGTTTTTT
cdr3_aa: CASSAPLGTSGNANTGELFF

v_call: TRBV27
d_call: TRBD1
cdr3_length: 13
j_call: TRBJ1-2
clone_size: NA
cdr3_nt: TGTGCCAGCCGAAAACAGGGGAACTATGGCTACACCTTC
cdr3_aa: CASRKQGNYGYTF

v_call: TRBV11-2
d_call: NA
cdr3_length: 13
j_call: TRBJ2-1
clone_size: NA
cdr3_nt: TGTGCCAGCAGCTTAGAAGCTTTCGATGAGCAGTTCTTC
cdr3_aa: CASSLEAFDEQFF

v_call: TRBV19
d_call: NA
cdr3_length: 16
j_call: TRBJ2-1
clone_size: NA
cdr3_nt: TGTGCCAGTACCTCGTCGTCTCCTCTCGGGGCCAATGAGCAGTTCTTC
cdr3_aa: CASTSSSPLGANEQFF

v_call: TRBV28
d_call: TRBD1
cdr3_length: 13
j_call: TRBJ1-5
clone_size: NA
cdr3_nt: TGTGCCAGCATCCCGACAGGGTATCAGCCCCAGCATTTT
cdr3_aa: CASIPTGYQPQHF

v_call: TRBV5-4
d_call: NA
cdr3_length: 15
j_call: TRBJ2-1
clone_size: NA
cdr3_nt: TGTGCCAGCACCGATCGGGGAAACTCCTACAATGAGCAGTTCTTC
cdr3_aa: CASTDRGNSYNEQFF

v_call: TRBV5-1
d_call: NA
cdr3_length: 14
j_call: TRBJ2-1
clone_size: NA
cdr3_nt: TGCGCCAGCAGCTTGGTGGCAGGCAACAATGAGCAGTTCTTC
cdr3_aa: CASSLVAGNNEQFF

v_call: TRBV11-2
d_call: NA
cdr3_length: 16
j_call: TRBJ2-7
clone_size: NA
cdr3_nt: TGTGCCAGCAGCTTAGAGAAGACAGGCTTACCTTACGAGCAGTACTTC
cdr3_aa: CASSLEKTGLPYEQYF

v_call: TRBV11-2
d_call: NA
cdr3_length: 17
j_call: TRBJ1-3
clone_size: NA
cdr3_nt: TGTGCCAGCAGCTTAGATCAGGGGCCAGGCCGCGGGAGTGGCATATATTTT
cdr3_aa: CASSLDQGPGRGSGIYF

v_call: TRBV28
d_call: TRBD1
cdr3_length: 15
j_call: TRBJ2-7
clone_size: NA
cdr3_nt: TGTGCCAGCAGCCCGGGACAGGAGAGCTCCTACGAGCAGTACTTC
cdr3_aa: CASSPGQESSYEQYF

v_call: TRBV5-4
d_call: NA
cdr3_length: 16
j_call: TRBJ2-7
clone_size: NA
cdr3_nt: TGTGCCAGCAGTCTCGCGCCGGACCCTAGCTCGTACGAGCAGTACTTC
cdr3_aa: CASSLAPDPSSYEQYF

v_call: TRBV11-2
d_call: TRBD2
cdr3_length: 14
j_call: TRBJ2-7
clone_size: NA
cdr3_nt: TGTGCCAGCAGCCCGCAGCGGGGGGGAATCGAGCAGTACTTC
cdr3_aa: CASSPQRGGIEQYF

v_call: TRBV7-2
d_call: NA
cdr3_length: 14
j_call: TRBJ2-4
clone_size: NA
cdr3_nt: TGTGCCAGCAGCGTCCGCCGCGGCGAAAACATTCAGTACTTC
cdr3_aa: CASSVRRGENIQYF

v_call: TRBV27
d_call: TRBD1
cdr3_length: 16
j_call: TRBJ1-4
clone_size: NA
cdr3_nt: TGTGCCAGCAGTTCCGGGACAGGGGCAACTAATGAAAAACTGTTTTTT
cdr3_aa: CASSSGTGATNEKLFF

v_call: TRBV19
d_call: NA
cdr3_length: 9
j_call: TRBJ1-5
clone_size: NA
cdr3_nt: TGCACACGTAATCAGCCCCAGCATTTT
cdr3_aa: CTRNQPQHF

v_call: TRBV6-5
d_call: NA
cdr3_length: 14
j_call: TRBJ1-2
clone_size: few
cdr3_nt: TGTGCCAGCAGGCCTACCGGGCCGTACTATGGCTACACCTTC
cdr3_aa: CASRPTGPYYGYTF

v_call: TRBV7-9
d_call: NA
cdr3_length: 13
j_call: TRBJ1-1
clone_size: NA
cdr3_nt: TGTGCCAGCAGCTTACAGGGGAACACTGAAGCTTTCTTT
cdr3_aa: CASSLQGNTEAFF

v_call: TRBV21-1
d_call: NA
cdr3_length: 14
j_call: TRBJ1-5
clone_size: NA
cdr3_nt: TGTGCCAGCAGCGCTCCGGGAAGTTATCAGCCCCAGCATTTT
cdr3_aa: CASSAPGSYQPQHF

v_call: TRBV2
d_call: TRBD1
cdr3_length: 16
j_call: TRBJ2-5
clone_size: few
cdr3_nt: TGTGCCAGCAGTGAGGGACCGGGACAGGGGGCAGAGACCCAGTACTTC
cdr3_aa: CASSEGPGQGAETQYF

v_call: TRBV14
d_call: NA
cdr3_length: 15
j_call: TRBJ2-3
clone_size: NA
cdr3_nt: TGTGCCAGCAGCCCGACTAGTTCTACCGGAGATACGCAGTATTTT
cdr3_aa: CASSPTSSTGDTQYF

v_call: TRBV19
d_call: TRBD1
cdr3_length: 18
j_call: TRBJ2-4
clone_size: NA
cdr3_nt: TGTGCCAGTAGTATATCCAAGCGAGGGGGCCTAGCCAAAAACATTCAGTACTTC
cdr3_aa: CASSISKRGGLAKNIQYF

v_call: TRBV7-9
d_call: NA
cdr3_length: 14
j_call: TRBJ1-6
clone_size: NA
cdr3_nt: TGTGCCAGCAGCTTAGCGACTTGGCCCTCACCCCTCCACTTT
cdr3_aa: CASSLATWPSPLHF

v_call: TRBV6-1
d_call: NA
cdr3_length: 13
j_call: TRBJ2-3
clone_size: NA
cdr3_nt: TGTGCCAGCAGGGAGACAGGTCCAGATACGCAGTATTTT
cdr3_aa: CASRETGPDTQYF

v_call: TRBV5-1
d_call: NA
cdr3_length: 13
j_call: TRBJ1-1
clone_size: medium-sized
cdr3_nt: TGCGCCAGCAGCCTCACAGACAGGCTTGAAGCTTTCTTT
cdr3_aa: CASSLTDRLEAFF

v_call: TRBV28
d_call: NA
cdr3_length: 13
j_call: TRBJ1-5
clone_size: NA
cdr3_nt: TGTGCCAGCATCCAAGGGGGGTATCAGCCCCAGCATTTT
cdr3_aa: CASIQGGYQPQHF

v_call: TRBV10-3
d_call: NA
cdr3_length: 14
j_call: TRBJ1-2
clone_size: NA
cdr3_nt: TGTGCCATCAGTGCCCAGGGACACCTCTATGGCTACACCTTC
cdr3_aa: CAISAQGHLYGYTF

v_call: TRBV10-3
d_call: NA
cdr3_length: 14
j_call: TRBJ1-3
clone_size: NA
cdr3_nt: TGTGCCATCACCCGGAGGGGCACTGGAAACACCATATATTTT
cdr3_aa: CAITRRGTGNTIYF

v_call: TRBV5-1
d_call: TRBD1
cdr3_length: 15
j_call: TRBJ1-4
clone_size: NA
cdr3_nt: TGCGCCAGCAGCGAGATCCAGGGGGCTAATGAAAAACTGTTTTTT
cdr3_aa: CASSEIQGANEKLFF

v_call: TRBV28
d_call: NA
cdr3_length: 12
j_call: TRBJ1-2
clone_size: NA
cdr3_nt: TGTGCCAGCAGTCGAGGCAACTATGGCTACACCTTC
cdr3_aa: CASSRGNYGYTF

v_call: TRBV6-5
d_call: TRBD1
cdr3_length: 14
j_call: TRBJ1-1
clone_size: NA
cdr3_nt: TGTGCCAGCGCTTGGGGACAGGGGATCACTGAAGCTTTCTTT
cdr3_aa: CASAWGQGITEAFF

v_call: TRBV19
d_call: NA
cdr3_length: 15
j_call: TRBJ1-5
clone_size: once
cdr3_nt: TGTGCCAGTAGTATAGGGGCACAGGGTCATCAGCCCCAGCATTTT
cdr3_aa: CASSIGAQGHQPQHF

v_call: TRBV5-1
d_call: NA
cdr3_length: 17
j_call: TRBJ2-1
clone_size: NA
cdr3_nt: TGCGCCAGCAGCTTGGGAGACAGCTCACACCCCTACAATGAGCAGTTCTTC
cdr3_aa: CASSLGDSSHPYNEQFF

v_call: TRBV6-6
d_call: NA
cdr3_length: 13
j_call: TRBJ1-2
clone_size: NA
cdr3_nt: TGTGCCAGCAGCCTAGATGCGATCTATGGCTACACCTTC
cdr3_aa: CASSLDAIYGYTF

v_call: TRBV13
d_call: NA
cdr3_length: 11
j_call: TRBJ2-2
clone_size: NA
cdr3_nt: TGTGCCAGCAGCCGGGGCGGGGAGCTGTTTTTT
cdr3_aa: CASSRGGELFF

v_call: TRBV2
d_call: NA
cdr3_length: 13
j_call: TRBJ2-5
clone_size: NA
cdr3_nt: TGTGCCAGCAGTGGACAGGTCAAAGAGACCCAGTACTTC
cdr3_aa: CASSGQVKETQYF

v_call: TRBV5-6
d_call: NA
cdr3_length: 13
j_call: TRBJ2-7
clone_size: NA
cdr3_nt: TGTGCCAGCAGCTTGGGGACCGTTCAGGGGCAGTACTTC
cdr3_aa: CASSLGTVQGQYF

v_call: TRBV27
d_call: NA
cdr3_length: 14
j_call: TRBJ1-5
clone_size: NA
cdr3_nt: TGTGCCAGCCAAAAACTCGATAGCAATCAGCCCCAGCATTTT
cdr3_aa: CASQKLDSNQPQHF

v_call: TRBV27
d_call: TRBD1
cdr3_length: 15
j_call: TRBJ2-1
clone_size: large
cdr3_nt: TGTGCCAGCACATCCGGGACAGTGGGATACAATGAGCAGTTCTTC
cdr3_aa: CASTSGTVGYNEQFF

v_call: TRBV29-1
d_call: TRBD1
cdr3_length: 11
j_call: TRBJ2-7
clone_size: NA
cdr3_nt: TGCAGCGGAAACAGGGGCCCCGAGCAGTACTTC
cdr3_aa: CSGNRGPEQYF

v_call: TRBV29-1
d_call: NA
cdr3_length: 13
j_call: TRBJ1-4
clone_size: NA
cdr3_nt: TGCAGCGTTGATCGGGAAACTAATGAAAAACTGTTTTTT
cdr3_aa: CSVDRETNEKLFF